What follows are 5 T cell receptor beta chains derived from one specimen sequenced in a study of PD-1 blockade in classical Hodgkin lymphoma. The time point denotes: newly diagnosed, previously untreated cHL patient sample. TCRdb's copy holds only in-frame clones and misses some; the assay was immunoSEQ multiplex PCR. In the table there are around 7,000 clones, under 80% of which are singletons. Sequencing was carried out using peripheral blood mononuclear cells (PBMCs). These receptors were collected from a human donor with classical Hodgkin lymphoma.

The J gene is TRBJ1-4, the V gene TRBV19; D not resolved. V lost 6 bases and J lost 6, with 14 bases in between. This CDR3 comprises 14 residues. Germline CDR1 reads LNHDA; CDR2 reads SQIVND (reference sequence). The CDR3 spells CASSVQRTDEKLFF. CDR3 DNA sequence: TGTGCCAGTAGCGTACAGAGAACGGATGAAAAACTGTTTTTT.

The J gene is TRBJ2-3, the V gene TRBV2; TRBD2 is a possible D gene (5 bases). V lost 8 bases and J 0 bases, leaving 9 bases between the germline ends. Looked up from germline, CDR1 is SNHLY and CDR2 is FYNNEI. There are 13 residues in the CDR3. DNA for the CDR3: TGTGCCAGCCGAGGGTTAAGCACAGATACGCAGTATTTT. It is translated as CASRGLSTDTQYF.

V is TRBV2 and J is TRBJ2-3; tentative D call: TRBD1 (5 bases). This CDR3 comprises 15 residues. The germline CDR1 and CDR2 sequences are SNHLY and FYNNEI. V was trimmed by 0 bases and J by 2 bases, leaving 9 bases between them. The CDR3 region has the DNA TGTGCCAGCAGTGAAGCCCCAGGGAACACAGATACGCAGTATTTT. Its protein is CASSEAPGNTDTQYF.

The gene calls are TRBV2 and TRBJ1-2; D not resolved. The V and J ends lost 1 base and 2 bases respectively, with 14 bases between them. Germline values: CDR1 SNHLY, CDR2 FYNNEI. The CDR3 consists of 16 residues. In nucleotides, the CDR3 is TGTGCCAGCAGTGAAGAAGCCCCGGGATCGAACTATGGCTACACCTTC. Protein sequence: CASSEEAPGSNYGYTF.

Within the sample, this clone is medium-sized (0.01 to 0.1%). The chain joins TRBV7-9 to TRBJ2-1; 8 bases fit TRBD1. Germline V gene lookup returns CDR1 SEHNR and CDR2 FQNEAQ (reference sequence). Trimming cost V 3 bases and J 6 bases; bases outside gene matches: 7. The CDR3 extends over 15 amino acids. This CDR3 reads CASSFPGTGSNEQFF. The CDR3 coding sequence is TGTGCCAGCAGCTTCCCCGGGACAGGCAGCAATGAGCAGTTCTTC.